These T cell receptor beta chains were read from a single sample in a study of cytomegalovirus exposure and HLA in healthy donors. The method was immunoSEQ multiplex PCR; TCRdb's version includes in-frame clones alone and lacks a portion of them. The sample includes fewer than 150,000 clones, about 85% of them seen just once. Sequenced input: PBMCs. The receptor set was obtained from a woman younger than 45 in good health and CMV-seropositive. Both conserved end residues are part of each CDR3. The D gene is left open where the match is weak. Not every row has a clone size; where given, it reads once, few, many or a size class.

J gene | D gene | V gene | clone size | CDR3 DNA | CDR3 protein
TRBJ2-5 | TRBD2 | TRBV30 | - | TGTGCCTGGAGTGTAGGGTGGACTAGCGGGAACCAAGAGACCCAGTACTTC | CAWSVGWTSGNQETQYF
TRBJ1-1 | - | TRBV7-3 | - | TGTGCCAGCAGCTTTGCGGCGAACACTGAAGCTTTCTTT | CASSFAANTEAFF
TRBJ2-1 | - | TRBV4-1 | few | TGCGCCAGCAGCCTCGTGGGGGGACGGGCAAATGAGCAGTTCTTC | CASSLVGGRANEQFF
TRBJ2-5 | TRBD1 | TRBV7-9 | - | TGTGCCAGCAGCCCCCGGACCCCAGGGGGAGAGACCCAGTACTTC | CASSPRTPGGETQYF
TRBJ1-3 | - | TRBV7-9 | - | TGTGCCAGCAGCCCTGACATTTCTGGAAACACCATATATTTT | CASSPDISGNTIYF
TRBJ1-5 | - | TRBV6-6 | - | TGTGCCAGCAGTCTTCATGCCGGTCAGCCCCAGCATTTT | CASSLHAGQPQHF
TRBJ1-1 | - | TRBV10-3 | once | TGTGCCATCAGTGAGGGGGAGGCTTTGAACACTGAAGCTTTCTTT | CAISEGEALNTEAFF
TRBJ2-7 | - | TRBV7-6 | - | TGTGCCAGCAGCTTAAGAGGCTACGAGCAGTACTTC | CASSLRGYEQYF
TRBJ2-7 | - | TRBV6-1 | - | TGTGCCAGCAGTGAAGGTCCGGTCTCCTACGAGCAGTACTTC | CASSEGPVSYEQYF
TRBJ2-2 | - | TRBV5-4 | - | TGTGCCAGCAGCGTCCGGGACTTCAACACCGGGGAGCTGTTTTTT | CASSVRDFNTGELFF
TRBJ1-4 | - | TRBV4-1 | - | TGCGCCAGCAGCCTAGGGACACCAGCAACTAATGAAAAACTGTTTTTT | CASSLGTPATNEKLFF
TRBJ2-2 | - | TRBV9 | - | TGTGCCAGCAGCCTCCGAGGGAGGAACACCGGGGAGCTGTTTTTT | CASSLRGRNTGELFF
TRBJ2-1 | TRBD2 | TRBV5-8 | - | TGTGCCAGCAGTCAACCTAGCGGTGAGCAGTTCTTC | CASSQPSGEQFF
TRBJ2-7 | TRBD2 | TRBV13 | - | TGTGCCAGCAGCTCAAACCCGGGACTAGCGTACTCCTACGAGCAGTACTTC | CASSSNPGLAYSYEQYF
TRBJ1-6 | - | TRBV5-4 | once | TGTGCCAGCAGCTTGGCCTTGGGCAGCGGAGCTTCACCCCTCCACTTT | CASSLALGSGASPLHF